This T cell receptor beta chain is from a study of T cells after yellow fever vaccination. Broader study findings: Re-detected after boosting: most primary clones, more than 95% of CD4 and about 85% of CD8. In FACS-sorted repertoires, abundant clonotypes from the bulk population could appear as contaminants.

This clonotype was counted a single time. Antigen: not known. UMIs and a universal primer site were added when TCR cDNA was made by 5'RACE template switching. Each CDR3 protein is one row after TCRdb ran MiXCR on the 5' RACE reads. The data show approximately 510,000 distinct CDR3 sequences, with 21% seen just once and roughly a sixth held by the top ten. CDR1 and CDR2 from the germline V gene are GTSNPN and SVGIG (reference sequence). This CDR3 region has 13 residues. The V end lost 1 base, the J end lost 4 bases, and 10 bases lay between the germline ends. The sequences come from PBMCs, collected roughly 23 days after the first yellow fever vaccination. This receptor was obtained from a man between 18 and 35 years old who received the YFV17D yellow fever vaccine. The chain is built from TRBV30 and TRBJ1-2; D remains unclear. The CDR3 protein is CAWSGDGTYGYTF. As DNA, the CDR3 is TGTGCCTGGAGTGGCGACGGAACCTATGGCTACACCTTC.